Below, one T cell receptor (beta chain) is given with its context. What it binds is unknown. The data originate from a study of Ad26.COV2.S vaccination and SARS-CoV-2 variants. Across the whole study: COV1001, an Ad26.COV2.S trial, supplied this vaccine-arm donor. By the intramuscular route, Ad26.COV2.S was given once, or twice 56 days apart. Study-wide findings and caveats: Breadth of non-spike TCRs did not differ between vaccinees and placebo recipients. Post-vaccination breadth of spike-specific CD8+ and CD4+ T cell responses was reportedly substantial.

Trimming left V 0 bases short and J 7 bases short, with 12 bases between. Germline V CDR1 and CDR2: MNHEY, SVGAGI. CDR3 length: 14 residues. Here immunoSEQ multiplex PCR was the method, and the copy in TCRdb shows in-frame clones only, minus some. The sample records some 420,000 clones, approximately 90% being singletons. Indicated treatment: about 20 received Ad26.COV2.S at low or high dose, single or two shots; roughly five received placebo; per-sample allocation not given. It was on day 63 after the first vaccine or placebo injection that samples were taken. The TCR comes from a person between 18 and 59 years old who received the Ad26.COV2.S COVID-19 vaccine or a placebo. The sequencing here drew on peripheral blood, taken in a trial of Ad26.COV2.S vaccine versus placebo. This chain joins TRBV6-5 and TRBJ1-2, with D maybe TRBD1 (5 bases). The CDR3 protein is CASSYSNRRGGYTF. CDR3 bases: TGTGCCAGCAGTTACTCGAACAGGAGGGGTGGCTACACCTTC.